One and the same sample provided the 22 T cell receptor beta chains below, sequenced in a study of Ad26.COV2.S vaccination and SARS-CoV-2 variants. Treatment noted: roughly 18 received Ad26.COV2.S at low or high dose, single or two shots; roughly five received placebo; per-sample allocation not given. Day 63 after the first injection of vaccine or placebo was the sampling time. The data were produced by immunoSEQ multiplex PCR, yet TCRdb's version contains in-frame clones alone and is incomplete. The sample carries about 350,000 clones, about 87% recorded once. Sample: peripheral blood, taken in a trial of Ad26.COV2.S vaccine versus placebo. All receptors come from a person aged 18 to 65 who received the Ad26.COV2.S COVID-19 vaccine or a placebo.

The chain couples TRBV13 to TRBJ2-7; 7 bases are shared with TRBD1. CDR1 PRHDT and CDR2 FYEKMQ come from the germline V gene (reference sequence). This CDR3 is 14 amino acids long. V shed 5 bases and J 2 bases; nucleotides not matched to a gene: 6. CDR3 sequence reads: CASSPGQRTYEQYF. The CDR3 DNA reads TGTGCCAGCAGCCCGGGACAGCGTACCTACGAGCAGTACTTC.

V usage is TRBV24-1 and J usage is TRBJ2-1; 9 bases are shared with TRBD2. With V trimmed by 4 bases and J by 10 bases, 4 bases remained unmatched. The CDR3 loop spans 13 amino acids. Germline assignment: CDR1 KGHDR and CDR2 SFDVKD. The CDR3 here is CATSDPLAGEQFF. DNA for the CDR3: TGTGCCACCAGTGACCCTCTAGCGGGAGAGCAGTTCTTC.

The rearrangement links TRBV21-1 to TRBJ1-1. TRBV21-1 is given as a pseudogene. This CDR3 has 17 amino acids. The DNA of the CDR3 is TGTGCCAGCAGCAACGGGGGGGAGGGACAACCGAACACTGAAGCTTTCTTT. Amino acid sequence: CASSNGGEGQPNTEAFF.

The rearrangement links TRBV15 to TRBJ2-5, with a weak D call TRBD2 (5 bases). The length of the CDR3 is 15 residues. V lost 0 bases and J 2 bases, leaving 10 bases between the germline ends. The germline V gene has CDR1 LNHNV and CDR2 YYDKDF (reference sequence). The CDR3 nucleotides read TGTGCCACCAGCAGAGATCCAGCGGTACAAGAGACCCAGTACTTC. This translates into CATSRDPAVQETQYF.

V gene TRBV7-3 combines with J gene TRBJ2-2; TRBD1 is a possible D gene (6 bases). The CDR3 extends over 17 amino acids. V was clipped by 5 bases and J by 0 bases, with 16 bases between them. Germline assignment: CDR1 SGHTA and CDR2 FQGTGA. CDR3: CASSPPMTGANTGELFF. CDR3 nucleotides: TGTGCCAGCAGCCCCCCCATGACAGGAGCGAACACCGGGGAGCTGTTTTTT.

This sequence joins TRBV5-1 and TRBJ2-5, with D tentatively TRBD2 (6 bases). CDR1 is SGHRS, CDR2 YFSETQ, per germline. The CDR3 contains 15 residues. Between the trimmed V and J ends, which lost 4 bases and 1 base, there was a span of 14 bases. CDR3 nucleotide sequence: TGCGCCAGCAGCCCTGGGAGGCGTCCCCAAGAGACCCAGTACTTC. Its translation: CASSPGRRPQETQYF.

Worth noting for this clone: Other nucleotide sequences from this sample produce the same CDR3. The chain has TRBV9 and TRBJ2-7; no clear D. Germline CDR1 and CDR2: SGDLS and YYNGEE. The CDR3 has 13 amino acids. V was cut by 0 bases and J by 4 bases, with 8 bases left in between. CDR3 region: CASSVGSSYEQYF. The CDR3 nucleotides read TGTGCCAGCAGCGTAGGGTCGTCATACGAGCAGTACTTC.

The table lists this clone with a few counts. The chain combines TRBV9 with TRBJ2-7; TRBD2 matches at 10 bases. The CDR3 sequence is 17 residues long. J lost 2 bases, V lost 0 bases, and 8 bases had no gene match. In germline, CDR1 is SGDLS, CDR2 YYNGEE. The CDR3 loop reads CASSVGSPLAGAYEQYF. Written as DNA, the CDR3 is TGTGCCAGCAGCGTAGGATCCCCGCTAGCGGGGGCCTACGAGCAGTACTTC.

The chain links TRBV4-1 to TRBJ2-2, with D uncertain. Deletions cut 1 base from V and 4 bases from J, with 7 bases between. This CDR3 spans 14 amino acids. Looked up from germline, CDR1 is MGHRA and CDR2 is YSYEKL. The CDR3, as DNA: TGCGCCAGCAGCCAAGGGCCGGTCACCGGGGAGCTGTTTTTT. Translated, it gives CASSQGPVTGELFF.

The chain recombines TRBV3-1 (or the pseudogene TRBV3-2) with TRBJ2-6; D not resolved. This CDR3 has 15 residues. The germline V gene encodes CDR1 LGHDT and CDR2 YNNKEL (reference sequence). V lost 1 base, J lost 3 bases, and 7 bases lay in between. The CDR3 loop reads CASSQGYGGANVLTF. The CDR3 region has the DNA TGTGCCAGCAGCCAAGGGTACGGTGGGGCCAACGTCCTGACTTTC.

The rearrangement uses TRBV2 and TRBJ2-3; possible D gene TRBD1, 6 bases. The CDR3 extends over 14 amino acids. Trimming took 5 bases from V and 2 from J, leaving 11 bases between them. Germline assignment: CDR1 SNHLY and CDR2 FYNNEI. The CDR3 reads CASSRDTTTDTQYF. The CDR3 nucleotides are TGTGCCAGCAGTAGGGACACGACCACAGATACGCAGTATTTT.

The CDR3 DNA follows: TGTGCCAGCAGCGCTCCGGGGGTGGGATCCTCTGGAAACACCATATATTTT. It is translated as CASSAPGVGSSGNTIYF. The chain joins TRBV9 to TRBJ1-3; a weak D match, TRBD1 (5 bases). This CDR3 spans 17 amino acids. Germline V gives CDR1 SGDLS, CDR2 YYNGEE. The V end was cut by 3 bases, the J end by 0 bases, with 16 bases between.

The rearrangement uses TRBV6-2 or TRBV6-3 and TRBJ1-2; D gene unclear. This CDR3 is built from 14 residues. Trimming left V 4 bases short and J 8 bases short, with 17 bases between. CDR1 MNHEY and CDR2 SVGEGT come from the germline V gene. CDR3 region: CASSLPALFSGYTF. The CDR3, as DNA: TGTGCCAGCAGTTTACCTGCCTTATTCTCAGGCTACACCTTC.

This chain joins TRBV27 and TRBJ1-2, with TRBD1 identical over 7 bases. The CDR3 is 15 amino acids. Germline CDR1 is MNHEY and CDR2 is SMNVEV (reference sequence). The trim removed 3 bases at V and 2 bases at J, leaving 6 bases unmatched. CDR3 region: CASSLRTGLNYGYTF. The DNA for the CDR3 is TGTGCCAGCAGTTTGAGGACAGGCTTAAACTATGGCTACACCTTC.

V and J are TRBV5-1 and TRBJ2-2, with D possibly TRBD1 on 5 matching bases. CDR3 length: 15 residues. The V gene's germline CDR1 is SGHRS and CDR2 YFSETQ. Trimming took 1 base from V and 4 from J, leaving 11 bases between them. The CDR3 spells CASSLNGRGTGELFF. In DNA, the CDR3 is TGCGCCAGCAGCTTGAACGGAAGGGGCACCGGGGAGCTGTTTTTT. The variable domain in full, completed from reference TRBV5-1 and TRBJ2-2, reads KAGVTQTPRYLIKTRGQQVTLSCSPISGHRSVSWYQQTPGQGLQFLFEYFSETQRNKGNFPGRFSGRQFSNSRSEMNVSTLELGDSALYLCASSLNGRGTGELFFGEGSRLTVL.

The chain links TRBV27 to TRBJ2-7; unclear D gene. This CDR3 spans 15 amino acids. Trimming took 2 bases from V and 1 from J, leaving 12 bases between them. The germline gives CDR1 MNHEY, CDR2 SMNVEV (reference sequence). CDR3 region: CASSLKLDVSYEQYF. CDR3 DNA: TGTGCCAGCAGTTTAAAGCTAGACGTATCCTACGAGCAGTACTTC.

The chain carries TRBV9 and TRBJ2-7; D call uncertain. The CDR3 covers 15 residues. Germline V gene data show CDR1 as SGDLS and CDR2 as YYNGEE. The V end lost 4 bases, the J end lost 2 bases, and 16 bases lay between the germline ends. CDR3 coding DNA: TGTGCCAGCAGCTTGGACCCTCTAGGACCCTACGAGCAGTACTTC. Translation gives CASSLDPLGPYEQYF.

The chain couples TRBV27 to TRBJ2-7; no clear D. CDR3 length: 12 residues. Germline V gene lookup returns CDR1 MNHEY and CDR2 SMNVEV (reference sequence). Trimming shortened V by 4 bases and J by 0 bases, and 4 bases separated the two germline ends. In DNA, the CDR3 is TGTGCCAGCAGTTCCCGCTCCTACGAGCAGTACTTC. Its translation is CASSSRSYEQYF.

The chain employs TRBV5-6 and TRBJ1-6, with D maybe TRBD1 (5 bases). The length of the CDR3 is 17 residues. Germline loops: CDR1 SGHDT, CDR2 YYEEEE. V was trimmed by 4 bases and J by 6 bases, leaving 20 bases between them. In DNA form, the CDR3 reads TGTGCCAGCAGCCCGCGGGGGGGAGGAGCCTTTAATTCACCCCTCCACTTT. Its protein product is CASSPRGGGAFNSPLHF.

CDR3 nucleotides: TGTGCCAGTAGTATAGTGCCCCCTCAGGGGGCGCGGACTGAAGCTTTCTTT. The encoded protein is CASSIVPPQGARTEAFF. The genes are TRBV19 and TRBJ1-1; 8 nucleotides match TRBD1. CDR1 LNHDA and CDR2 SQIVND come from the germline V gene (reference sequence). Unmatched junction bases numbered 12, after V lost 1 base and J lost 5 bases. This CDR3 spans 17 amino acids.

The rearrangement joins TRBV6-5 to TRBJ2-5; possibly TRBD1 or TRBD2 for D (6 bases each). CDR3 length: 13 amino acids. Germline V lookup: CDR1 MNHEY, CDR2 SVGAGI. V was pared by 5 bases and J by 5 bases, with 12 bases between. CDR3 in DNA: TGTGCCAGCAGTATTACAGGGAGGGAGACCCAGTACTTC. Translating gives CASSITGRETQYF.

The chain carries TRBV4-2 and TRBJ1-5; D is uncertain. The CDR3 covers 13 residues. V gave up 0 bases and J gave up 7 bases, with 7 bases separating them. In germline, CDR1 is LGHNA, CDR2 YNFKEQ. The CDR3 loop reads CASSQESEQPQHF. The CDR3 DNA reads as TGTGCCAGCAGCCAAGAGTCGGAACAGCCCCAGCATTTT.